A selection of T cell receptor beta chains follows, all from one sample in a study of CD8 T cells in Susac syndrome. TCRdb redid the calling of the immunoSEQ multiplex PCR reads with MiXCR, one entry per CDR3 protein. The table includes about 73,000 distinct CDR3 sequences, about 95% detected once. The sequenced sample was CD8+ T cells from PBMCs. The receptors were gathered from a human donor with multiple sclerosis. The CDR3 runs from the conserved cysteine through the conserved F or W.

j_call: TRBJ1-2
v_call: TRBV5-1
cdr3_aa: CASSPGTARGYTF

j_call: TRBJ1-3
v_call: TRBV6-1
cdr3_aa: CASSEYRFSGNTIYF

j_call: TRBJ1-1
v_call: TRBV7-9
cdr3_aa: CASSFDPGRGPEAFF

j_call: TRBJ2-7
v_call: TRBV12-3/TRBV12-4
cdr3_aa: CASSWSPYEQYF

j_call: TRBJ2-1
v_call: TRBV4-3
cdr3_aa: CASSLMDRKFYNEQFF

j_call: TRBJ2-7
v_call: TRBV27
cdr3_aa: CASSYGTYPTEQYF

j_call: TRBJ2-6
v_call: TRBV12-3/TRBV12-4
cdr3_aa: CASSGGPGQVTF

j_call: TRBJ2-2
v_call: TRBV5-6
cdr3_aa: CASSAGTSLRELFF

j_call: TRBJ1-5
v_call: TRBV2
cdr3_aa: CASSVYDPGQPQHF

j_call: TRBJ2-1
v_call: TRBV29-1
cdr3_aa: CSVPTSGSYNEQFF

j_call: TRBJ2-3
v_call: TRBV29-1
cdr3_aa: CSVEDHSASGGSTDTQYF

j_call: TRBJ2-2
v_call: TRBV13
cdr3_aa: CANSGKFDSNTGELFF

j_call: TRBJ2-7
v_call: TRBV15
cdr3_aa: CATSYGQGPTYEQYF

j_call: TRBJ1-2
v_call: TRBV4-1
cdr3_aa: CASSREPGDRTNYGYTF

j_call: TRBJ2-1
v_call: TRBV19
cdr3_aa: CASSPGTTNEQFF

j_call: TRBJ1-1
v_call: TRBV29-1
cdr3_aa: CSVENRLLNTEAFF

j_call: TRBJ1-2
v_call: TRBV23-1
cdr3_aa: CASSQQGEGYGYTF

j_call: TRBJ2-3
v_call: TRBV14
cdr3_aa: CASSPSPQAGALTDTQYF

j_call: TRBJ2-4
v_call: TRBV29-1
cdr3_aa: CSVEISPFYKNIQYF

j_call: TRBJ2-3
v_call: TRBV11-2
cdr3_aa: CASSLDSPRDTQYF

j_call: TRBJ1-1
v_call: TRBV30
cdr3_aa: CACSTGDTEAFF

j_call: TRBJ2-5
v_call: TRBV30
cdr3_aa: CAWRARGRQETQYF

j_call: TRBJ2-4
v_call: TRBV7-3
cdr3_aa: CASSTDRGNIQYF

j_call: TRBJ1-1
v_call: TRBV29-1
cdr3_aa: CSVEGGGATEAFF

j_call: TRBJ2-5
v_call: TRBV9
cdr3_aa: CASSVGGQETQYF

j_call: TRBJ2-5
v_call: TRBV6-1
cdr3_aa: CASSDSELQETQYF

j_call: TRBJ2-7
v_call: TRBV15
cdr3_aa: CATSRDASIGRMDYEQYF

j_call: TRBJ2-5
v_call: TRBV29-1
cdr3_aa: CSVVPTSGSLVETQYF